These 10 T cell receptor beta chains were all obtained from the same sample, sequenced in a study of tumor T cells in aggressive B-cell lymphoma. Generated by immunoSEQ multiplex PCR, the TCRdb table keeps only in-frame clones and is missing some. The data hold some 7,000 clones, with approximately 91% observed a single time. The sequenced sample consisted of tumor tissue. The source of these receptors is an adult with diffuse large B cell lymphoma. Some clones in this sample may be carry-over from other donors' samples.

The chain employs TRBV27 and TRBJ2-7; 8 bases fit TRBD2. The CDR3 spans 15 residues. Trimming at V came to 5 bases and at J to 1 base, leaving 7 bases not matched to a gene. Germline V gene sequence: CDR1 MNHEY, CDR2 SMNVEV (reference sequence). CDR3 amino acids: CASSPQRGRSYEQYF. The CDR3 DNA reads as TGTGCCAGCAGTCCCCAGCGGGGGAGATCCTACGAGCAGTACTTC.

This chain connects TRBV7-2 to TRBJ2-7; D gene uncertain. CDR1 is SGHTA, CDR2 FQGNSA, per germline. CDR3 length equals 13 residues. The ends were cut back, 1 base at V and 6 bases at J, with 10 bases in the middle. CDR3 residues: CASSLEAEVEQYF. The CDR3 region has the DNA TGTGCCAGCAGCTTAGAAGCAGAGGTCGAGCAGTACTTC.

The gene calls are TRBV5-1 and TRBJ2-3; D not certain. Trimming removed 1 base at V and 1 base at J, with 4 bases between. The CDR3 is made up of 13 amino acids. Germline V gene lookup returns CDR1 SGHRS and CDR2 YFSETQ. The CDR3 nucleotides read TGCGCCAGCAGCTTGCTAGGCACAGATACGCAGTATTTT. Translated, it gives CASSLLGTDTQYF.

The rearrangement joins TRBV27 to TRBJ2-7; tentative D call: TRBD2 (6 bases). CDR3 length: 13 residues. Germline lookup yields CDR1 MNHEY and CDR2 SMNVEV (reference sequence). Trimming took 4 bases from V and 1 from J, leaving 8 bases between them. CDR3 loop: CASSSGDSYEQYF. DNA of the CDR3: TGTGCCAGCAGTTCGGGAGATTCCTACGAGCAGTACTTC.

This clone was seen once. The J gene is TRBJ2-1, the V gene TRBV2; 7 nucleotides match TRBD2. This CDR3 has 15 residues. Germline CDR1 reads SNHLY; CDR2 reads FYNNEI. The V and J ends lost 4 bases and 4 bases, in that order; junction bases with no gene match: 7. The CDR3 sequence: CASSADAGVYNEQFF. In DNA form, the CDR3 reads TGTGCCAGCAGTGCGGATGCGGGGGTTTACAATGAGCAGTTCTTC.

The rearrangement uses TRBV2 and TRBJ1-2; a weak D match, TRBD1 (5 bases). The length of the CDR3 is 15 residues. Germline V gives CDR1 SNHLY, CDR2 FYNNEI. V lost 2 bases and J lost 3, with 13 bases in between. For the CDR3, the DNA is TGTGCCAGCAGTGAAACTGACAGACCGTACTATGGCTACACCTTC. Translation gives CASSETDRPYYGYTF.

The V and J genes are TRBV18 and TRBJ1-1, with TRBD1 as a possible D gene (5 bases). Germline assignment: CDR1 KGHSH and CDR2 LQKENI. Trimming took off 6 bases at V and 5 bases at J, with 16 bases between the two ends. The CDR3 covers 14 residues. The CDR3 region has the DNA TGTGCCAGCTCTCCTATCGGGGGGGAAACTGAAGCTTTCTTT. Amino acids: CASSPIGGETEAFF.

The chain has TRBV21-1 and TRBJ2-1; the DNA was not compared with TRBD1, the D call given in the table. TRBV21-1 is a recognized pseudogene. CDR3 length: 16 amino acids. In DNA, the CDR3 is TGTGCCAGCAGCCTGAATACCGGGACAGATTACAATGAGCAGTTCTTC. Amino acids: CASSLNTGTDYNEQFF.

The V call is TRBV4-3, the J call TRBJ1-2; D is undetermined. The CDR3 contains 15 residues. Looked up from germline, CDR1 is LGHNA and CDR2 is YSLEER. V was clipped by 0 bases and J by 8 bases, with 16 bases between them. The CDR3 DNA follows: TGCGCCAGCAGCCAAGATGCGGTACGGTTCTCAGGCTACACCTTC. This translates into CASSQDAVRFSGYTF.

The V gene is TRBV2, the J gene TRBJ2-3; tentative D call: TRBD1 (6 bases). The germline gives CDR1 SNHLY, CDR2 FYNNEI. The CDR3 spans 15 residues. Trimming took 6 bases from V and 2 from J, leaving 15 bases between them. In DNA, the CDR3 is TGTGCCAGCAGCCAGAGGACAGCTAACACAGATACGCAGTATTTT. This sequence encodes CASSQRTANTDTQYF.